What follows are 2 T cell receptor beta chains derived from one specimen sequenced in a study of blood T cell repertoires in COVID-19. Here immunoSEQ multiplex PCR was the method, and the copy in TCRdb shows in-frame clones only, minus some. Seen here are 200,000 or so clones, approximately 82% observed once, and the top ten hold about 6.9%. Sequencing used peripheral blood. The receptors stem from a human donor with acute or convalescent COVID-19. The donor label of this sample is uncertain.

The chain combines TRBV12-3 or TRBV12-4 with TRBJ1-1, with a weak D call TRBD1 (6 bases). Trimming pared 2 bases from V and 10 bases from J, leaving 11 bases between. CDR3 size: 12 residues. CDR3 amino acids: CASSLQGNGAFF. DNA of the CDR3: TGTGCCAGCAGTTTACAGGGGAATGGAGCTTTCTTT.

The J gene is TRBJ1-4, the V gene TRBV6-5; 9 nucleotides match TRBD1. The V segment lost 6 bases and the J segment 7 bases; nucleotides outside the gene matches: 6. The length of the CDR3 is 14 residues. Looked up from germline, CDR1 is MNHEY and CDR2 is SVGAGI. As DNA, the CDR3 is TGTGCCAGCAGAGACGGGACAGGGACTGAAAAACTGTTTTTT. It codes for CASRDGTGTEKLFF.